These 27 T cell receptor beta chains were all obtained from the same sample, sequenced in a study of human T cells and chemical hapten exposure. One entry per CDR3 protein results from TCRdb running MiXCR on the RACE reads. The sample lists some 80,000 distinct CDR3 sequences; about 11% were seen once. Noted time point: patch test 1, 2 weeks after DPC sensitization. Specified treatment: therapeutic diphenylcyclopropenone sensitization with weekly scalp DPC. This material consisted of whole blood, taken in connection with sensitization to the hapten diphenylcyclopropenone (DPC). Every receptor here comes from a woman between 45 and 65 years old with alopecia areata. Some clones in this sample may be carry-over from other donors' samples.

This clonotype was seen at least ten times. The chain combines TRBV7-9 with TRBJ2-2; D unclear. The CDR3 runs 12 residues. Germline V gene sequence: CDR1 SEHNR, CDR2 FQNEAQ (reference sequence). V lost 5 bases and J 6 bases, leaving 7 bases between the germline ends. The CDR3 spells CASSRSSGELFF. As DNA, the CDR3 is TGTGCCAGCAGCCGGTCATCCGGGGAGCTGTTTTTT.

The chain couples TRBV7-8 to TRBJ1-1, with D possibly TRBD1 on 6 matching bases. The CDR3 is 16 residues long. CDR1 and CDR2 from the germline V gene are SGHVS and FQNEAQ. The V end lost 5 bases, the J end lost 1 base, and 17 bases lay between the germline ends. The CDR3 coding sequence is TGTGCCAGCAGCATATGGGGGCGGCGATCGAACACTGAAGCTTTCTTT. Amino acids: CASSIWGRRSNTEAFF.

This clonotype occurred many times. V usage is TRBV6-2 or TRBV6-3 and J usage is TRBJ1-1; no clear D gene. The V gene lost 2 bases and the J gene lost 10 bases, with 11 bases spanning the gap. Germline CDR1 MNHEY, CDR2 SVGEGT. The CDR3 is made up of 12 amino acids. In DNA form, the CDR3 reads TGTGCCAGCAGTTACAGCGGTTTCCGAGCTTTCTTT. Its protein is CASSYSGFRAFF.

Many counts were recorded for this clonotype. This chain joins TRBV7-2 and TRBJ1-5, with a tentative D call TRBD1 (6 bases). Germline V lookup: CDR1 SGHTA, CDR2 FQGNSA. The CDR3 runs to 16 residues. Trimming stripped 4 bases from V and 7 bases from J, with 20 bases between. The CDR3 DNA follows: TGTGCCAGCAGCTCCACAGGGATCCCAATTTGGCAGCCCCAGCATTTT. This encodes CASSSTGIPIWQPQHF. Full variable domain (remainder filled in from reference TRBV7-2 and TRBJ1-5): GAGVSQSPSNKVTEKGKDVELRCDPISGHTALYWYRQSLGQGLEFLIYFQGNSAPDKSGLPSDRFSAERTGGSVSTLTIQRTQQEDSAVYLCASSSTGIPIWQPQHFGDGTRLSIL.

This clonotype was observed at least ten times. The chain links TRBV9 to TRBJ2-7, with D unresolved. In germline, CDR1 is SGDLS, CDR2 YYNGEE. CDR3 length: 13 residues. The ends were cut back, 0 bases at V and 10 bases at J, with 14 bases in the middle. This chain's CDR3 is CASSVEVSARQYF. Here the CDR3 DNA reads TGTGCCAGCAGCGTAGAGGTATCGGCAAGACAGTACTTC.

This clonotype came up many times. This rearrangement joins TRBV7-9 to TRBJ1-1; TRBD1 agrees at 7 bases. The junction had 9 bases not matched to a gene; V was cut back by 4 bases and J by 4 bases. CDR3 length equals 15 residues. CDR1 SEHNR and CDR2 FQNEAQ come from the germline V gene (reference sequence). The CDR3 sequence: CASSSQGRMSTEAFF. DNA of the CDR3: TGTGCCAGCAGCTCACAGGGGAGAATGAGCACTGAAGCTTTCTTT.

This clonotype was seen only a few times. This chain connects TRBV27 to TRBJ2-7; 10 bases map to TRBD2. V shed 4 bases, J shed 3 bases, and the junction held 3 bases outside the gene matches. The CDR3 is 14 residues long. Germline V gene data show CDR1 as MNHEY and CDR2 as SMNVEV (reference sequence). The CDR3 region is CASSSPSGSYEQYF. The CDR3 DNA reads TGTGCCAGCAGTTCACCTAGCGGGAGCTACGAGCAGTACTTC.

The table lists this clonotype with many counts. The V gene is TRBV7-2, the J gene TRBJ2-4; 10 nucleotides align to TRBD1. Germline trimming cut 5 bases from V and 7 bases from J; bases unmatched to any gene: 8. Germline assignment: CDR1 SGHTA and CDR2 FQGNSA. CDR3 length equals 15 residues. The DNA for the CDR3 is TGTGCCAGCAGCCCTTGGACAGGGGGGTCGAACATTCAGTACTTC. This sequence encodes CASSPWTGGSNIQYF.

The table lists this clonotype with many counts. This chain joins TRBV29-1 and TRBJ1-4; tentative D call: TRBD1 (5 bases). Trimming cost V 7 bases and J 1 base, with 10 bases left between them. Germline values: CDR1 SQVTM, CDR2 ANQGSEA. The CDR3 runs to 13 residues. This CDR3 is CSARARTNEKLFF. The CDR3 region has the DNA TGCAGCGCCAGGGCCCGAACTAATGAAAAACTGTTTTTT.

In its sample, this clonotype was seen many times. The V gene is TRBV30, the J gene TRBJ1-4; 9 bases align to TRBD1. V dropped 0 bases and J dropped 8; count of bases not matched to a gene: 7. Germline CDR1 GTSNPN, CDR2 SVGIG (reference sequence). CDR3 length equals 15 residues. As DNA, the CDR3 is TGTGCCTGGAGTGTTGAGACAGGGGGGAAGGAAAAACTGTTTTTT. Protein: CAWSVETGGKEKLFF.

This clonotype was seen more than once but under ten times. The rearrangement joins TRBV7-6 to TRBJ1-2, with 8 bases aligning to TRBD1. CDR1 is SGHVS, CDR2 FNYEAQ, per germline. The CDR3 covers 16 residues. V was clipped by 2 bases and J by 0 bases; unmatched bases: 5. CDR3 nucleotides: TGTGCCAGCAGCTTACGCGCAGGGGGCTCTAACTATGGCTACACCTTC. It codes for CASSLRAGGSNYGYTF.

This clonotype appeared a few times. This chain connects TRBV29-1 to TRBJ2-1; the D gene could be TRBD1 or TRBD2 (6 bases each). The CDR3 extends over 12 amino acids. CDR1 SQVTM and CDR2 ANQGSEA come from the germline V gene. Trimming stripped 7 bases from V and 5 bases from J, with 12 bases between. For the CDR3, the DNA is TGCAGCGCGCGGGACATGCACAATGAGCAGTTCTTC. Translating gives CSARDMHNEQFF.

This clonotype appeared many times. The V call is TRBV6-2 or TRBV6-3, the J call TRBJ2-2, with D uncertain. The CDR3 runs to 14 residues. Germline V gene data show CDR1 as MNHEY and CDR2 as SVGEGT. V was pared by 2 bases and J by 1 base, with 5 bases between. CDR3 loop: CASSYGGNTGELFF. CDR3 DNA: TGTGCCAGCAGTTACGGCGGGAACACCGGGGAGCTGTTTTTT.

This chain joins TRBV27 and TRBJ1-5; D may be TRBD1 (6 bases). V was trimmed by 2 bases and J by 7 bases, leaving 15 bases between them. Germline V gene data show CDR1 as MNHEY and CDR2 as SMNVEV (reference sequence). There are 15 residues in the CDR3. CDR3 in DNA: TGTGCCAGCAGTTTAATGGGAACAGGGAGCCAGCCCCAGCATTTT. Amino acid sequence: CASSLMGTGSQPQHF.

The V and J genes are TRBV7-9 and TRBJ2-4; the D gene could be TRBD1 or TRBD2 (5 bases each). CDR1 and CDR2 (germline): SEHNR, FQNEAQ (reference sequence). The CDR3 totals 15 residues. The V and J ends lost 5 bases and 5 bases respectively, with 16 bases between them. Written as DNA, the CDR3 is TGTGCCAGCAGCCTAACCGGGACCTGGGAAAACATTCAGTACTTC. Amino acids: CASSLTGTWENIQYF.

This clonotype appeared a few times. V usage is TRBV28 and J usage is TRBJ1-2; D gene unclear. V was trimmed by 2 bases and J by 8 bases, leaving 9 bases between them. This CDR3 is 12 amino acids long. In germline, CDR1 is MDHEN, CDR2 SYDVKM. The CDR3: CASSLATRGYTF. The CDR3 nucleotides are TGTGCCAGCAGTTTAGCCACGAGAGGCTACACCTTC.

Ten or more counts support this clonotype. The genes are TRBV28 and TRBJ2-4; D uncertain. The germline V gene encodes CDR1 MDHEN and CDR2 SYDVKM. Trimming stripped 10 bases from V and 0 bases from J, with 19 bases between. The CDR3 is 16 amino acids. This CDR3 is CATHGRDFVAKNIQYF. For the CDR3, the DNA is TGTGCCACTCATGGGCGCGATTTTGTAGCCAAAAACATTCAGTACTTC.

In its sample, this clonotype was seen a few times. The V gene is TRBV29-1, the J gene TRBJ1-2, with TRBD1 matching over 9 bases. The J segment lost 8 bases and the V segment lost 7 bases, leaving 14 bases of the junction unmatched. The germline CDR1 and CDR2 sequences are SQVTM and ANQGSEA. This CDR3 has 14 residues. CDR3 nucleotide sequence: TGCAGCGCGTCGACCACCGGGACAGGGATAGGCTACACCTTC. It encodes CSASTTGTGIGYTF.

V is TRBV18 and J is TRBJ1-1; D remains ambiguous. The germline gives CDR1 KGHSH, CDR2 LQKENI. Trimming stripped 8 bases from V and 2 bases from J, with 12 bases between. The CDR3 is 13 residues long. The CDR3 protein is CASLFSANTEAFF. For the CDR3, the DNA is TGTGCCAGCCTTTTTTCCGCAAACACTGAAGCTTTCTTT.

The gene calls are TRBV5-4 and TRBJ2-1; TRBD2 matches at 7 bases. The germline V gene has CDR1 SGHNT and CDR2 YYREEE (reference sequence). J lost 3 bases, V lost 3 bases, and 9 bases had no gene match. CDR3 length: 16 amino acids. The CDR3 region has the DNA TGTGCCAGCAGCTCCGAACGGACTAGTGGCTACAATGAGCAGTTCTTC. Amino acid sequence: CASSSERTSGYNEQFF. The whole variable domain, remainder taken from reference TRBV5-4 and TRBJ2-1, is ETGVTQSPTHLIKTRGQQVTLRCSSQSGHNTVSWYQQALGQGPQFIFQYYREEENGRGNFPPRFSGLQFPNYSSELNVNALELDDSALYLCASSSERTSGYNEQFFGPGTRLTVL.

This clonotype occurred many times. The J gene is TRBJ1-2, the V gene TRBV7-2; a possible D gene is TRBD1 (5 bases). Between the trimmed V and J ends, which lost 5 bases and 8 bases, there was a span of 24 bases. The CDR3 covers 16 residues. CDR1 is SGHTA and CDR2 is FQGNSA in the germline V gene. The CDR3 nucleotides are TGTGCCAGCAGCACCCAGAGGGGCCTGTCGCTCGGAGGCTACACCTTC. It yields the protein CASSTQRGLSLGGYTF.

By sample share, this clonotype is medium-sized (0.01 to 0.1%). The rearrangement joins TRBV4-3 to TRBJ1-2; D remains unclear. The germline V gene has CDR1 LGHNA and CDR2 YSLEER. This CDR3 spans 14 amino acids. With 1 base removed from V and 8 bases from J, the gap between germline ends came to 14 bases. CDR3 residues: CASSQASGVGGYTF. The CDR3 DNA is TGCGCCAGCAGCCAAGCATCAGGAGTTGGCGGCTACACCTTC.

This clonotype appeared many times. The chain uses TRBV12-3 or TRBV12-4 and TRBJ1-6; 7 positions agree with TRBD1. The CDR3 consists of 15 residues. Trimming at V came to 6 bases and at J to 5 bases, leaving 7 bases not matched to a gene. The CDR3 region has the DNA TGTGCCAGCAGCCCACCCGGGACAGATAATTCACCCCTCCACTTT. Its protein is CASSPPGTDNSPLHF.

The CDR3 region is CASSIVVGYSNQPQHF. The CDR3 DNA reads TGTGCCAGTAGTATAGTGGTCGGGTATAGCAATCAGCCCCAGCATTTT. The J gene is TRBJ1-5, the V gene TRBV19; D call uncertain. Germline CDR1 and CDR2: LNHDA and SQIVND (reference sequence). The CDR3 sequence is 16 residues long. V was clipped by 1 base and J by 0 bases, with 10 bases between them. Full variable domain (missing parts from reference TRBV19 and TRBJ1-5): DGGITQSPKYLFRKEGQNVTLSCEQNLNHDAMYWYRQDPGQGLRLIYYSQIVNDFQKGDIAEGYSVSREKKESFPLTVTSAQKNPTAFYLCASSIVVGYSNQPQHFGDGTRLSIL.

The genes are TRBV6-1 and TRBJ2-3; 7 bases agree with TRBD1. The CDR3 totals 16 residues. Losses at the gene ends were 4 bases for V and 6 bases for J; bases not matched to a gene: 13. Germline V gene sequence: CDR1 MNHNS, CDR2 SASEGT. CDR3 DNA sequence: TGTGCCAGCAGTGCCTCAGGGACAGTCACGGTTGATACGCAGTATTTT. It specifies CASSASGTVTVDTQYF.

The rearrangement joins TRBV18 to TRBJ1-4; D not resolved. CDR1 and CDR2 (germline): KGHSH, LQKENI. This CDR3 has 14 residues. V gave up 4 bases and J gave up 5 bases, with 11 bases separating them. The CDR3 sequence: CASSLIDTNEKLFF. The DNA for the CDR3 is TGTGCCAGCTCACTGATCGACACCAATGAAAAACTGTTTTTT.

The genes are TRBV7-2 and TRBJ1-5, with D hard to call. The length of the CDR3 is 13 residues. V was shortened by 1 base and J by 5 bases, with 6 bases between the two germline ends. Germline CDR1 SGHTA, CDR2 FQGNSA. The CDR3 sequence: CASSLEGYQPQHF. As DNA, the CDR3 is TGTGCCAGCAGCTTAGAGGGATATCAGCCCCAGCATTTT. Filled out from reference TRBV7-2 and TRBJ1-5, the complete variable domain reads GAGVSQSPSNKVTEKGKDVELRCDPISGHTALYWYRQSLGQGLEFLIYFQGNSAPDKSGLPSDRFSAERTGGSVSTLTIQRTQQEDSAVYLCASSLEGYQPQHFGDGTRLSIL.